This TCR beta chain originates from a study of blood T cell dynamics during melanoma immunotherapy. The time point denotes: pre-treatment baseline. The germline V and J ends were trimmed by 5 bases and 9 bases, with 11 bases remaining between them. The CDR3 has 13 amino acids. The germline CDR1 and CDR2 sequences are MNHNY and SVGAGI (reference sequence). Assay used: immunoSEQ multiplex PCR; TCRdb lists only in-frame clones, some missing. Of about 9,900 clones listed, around 85% were seen once; the top ten hold around a tenth. This clone was seen a single time. This sequence joins TRBV6-6 and TRBJ1-6, with no clear D. The sequencing here drew on blood, taken from a patient treated with checkpoint blockade. The sequence was obtained from a human donor with melanoma. This chain's CDR3 is CASSKPASSPLHF. The CDR3 region has the DNA TGTGCCAGCAGTAAACCAGCTTCTTCACCCCTCCACTTT.